This T cell receptor beta chain was captured by sequencing in a study of blood T cell repertoires in COVID-19. Background on the study: The cDNA or gDNA used as material had been derived from T cells, B-cell-depleted T cells, or PBMCs.

In terms of age and location, participants ranged from roughly 18 to 90 years and lived in about 25 US areas. Participants were placed into cohorts based on the clinical history they reported. Authors' processing steps: Reference gene primer amplification in the assay estimated nucleated cell counts. Profiling relied on immunoSEQ multiplex PCR, and the TCRdb table lists in-frame clones only, not all of them. The V and J calls and clone size are taken from that table; D and trimming were inferred from the DNA. The repertoire holds some 290,000 clones, roughly 90% seen once, with almost 4% in the top ten. This CDR3 contains 14 residues. V shed 0 bases and J shed 4 bases, with 9 bases lying between them. CDR1 and CDR2 from the germline V gene are LGHDT and YNNKEL (reference sequence).

V is TRBV3-1 (or the pseudogene TRBV3-2) and J is TRBJ1-1; D unclear. Sequencing was performed on PBMCs or T cells enriched from blood (not recorded which). The receptor's source is a woman aged 25 to 39 who had been exposed to COVID-19. CDR3 region: CASSQDLPGTEAFF. The CDR3 DNA reads as TGTGCCAGCAGCCAAGATTTGCCGGGCACTGAAGCTTTCTTT.